The 19 T cell receptor beta chains reported below all come from one sample, sequenced in a study of OX40 agonist ivuxolimab in advanced cancers. Measured with immunoSEQ multiplex PCR; TCRdb has only the in-frame clones, and not every one. Among some 77,000 clones listed, approximately 92% were seen once. Sequencing used CD4+ or CD8+ T cells sorted from blood, obtained in a trial of the OX40 agonist ivuxolimab. The receptors come from an adult with an advanced solid tumor such as melanoma, head and neck, liver or kidney cancer.

V usage is TRBV5-1 and J usage is TRBJ2-1; 8 bases are shared with TRBD2. V lost 4 bases to trimming and J lost 3 bases; unmatched junction nucleotides: 3. This CDR3 has 14 residues. The germline gives CDR1 SGHRS, CDR2 YFSETQ. The CDR3 coding sequence is TGCGCCAGCAGCCCGGGACTAGACTACAATGAGCAGTTCTTC. As protein: CASSPGLDYNEQFF.

V usage is TRBV6-1 and J usage is TRBJ2-5; the D is unclear. Germline loops: CDR1 MNHNS, CDR2 SASEGT. The CDR3 consists of 10 residues. Trimming cost V 5 bases and J 9 bases, with 7 bases left between them. CDR3 in amino acids: CASSLISQYF. In nucleotides, the CDR3 is TGTGCCAGCAGTCTTATCTCCCAGTACTTC.

The chain carries TRBV7-8 and TRBJ1-2; D might be TRBD1 (5 bases). The CDR3 totals 14 residues. V was trimmed by 4 bases and J by 5 bases, leaving 14 bases between them. Germline V gene data show CDR1 as SGHVS and CDR2 as FQNEAQ. CDR3 nucleotide sequence: TGTGCCAGCAGCTCCAGCGGGGGTGGGTATGGCTACACCTTC. It codes for CASSSSGGGYGYTF.

The rearrangement uses TRBV18 and TRBJ1-6, with unresolved D. CDR1 is KGHSH and CDR2 is LQKENI in the germline V gene. The CDR3 is 16 amino acids. V dropped 0 bases and J dropped 6 bases, with 12 bases sitting between them. CDR3 loop: CASSPPGVPGNSPLHF. CDR3 coding DNA: TGTGCCAGCTCACCACCTGGGGTCCCGGGTAATTCACCCCTCCACTTT. Supplemented by reference TRBV18 and TRBJ1-6, the full variable domain reads NAGVMQNPRHLVRRRGQEARLRCSPMKGHSHVYWYRQLPEEGLKFMVYLQKENIIDESGMPKERFSAEFPKEGPSILRIQQVVRGDSAAYFCASSPPGVPGNSPLHFGNGTRLTVT.

V usage is TRBV5-1 and J usage is TRBJ2-2; 10 nucleotides agree with TRBD1. The germline CDR1 and CDR2 sequences are SGHRS and YFSETQ. This CDR3 spans 14 amino acids. With V trimmed by 4 bases and J by 5 bases, 2 bases remained unmatched. The CDR3 loop is CASSEGQGTGELFF. In nucleotides, the CDR3 is TGCGCCAGCAGCGAGGGACAGGGGACCGGGGAGCTGTTTTTT.

CDR3 in DNA: TGTGCCAGCTCACCCGGGTCGACAGGCAACTATGGCTACACCTTC. It encodes CASSPGSTGNYGYTF. This sequence joins TRBV18 and TRBJ1-2; D is possibly TRBD1 (6 bases). The length of the CDR3 is 15 residues. Trimming cost V 3 bases and J 2 bases, with 13 bases left between them. The germline CDR1 and CDR2 sequences are KGHSH and LQKENI.

The V call is TRBV10-1, the J call TRBJ1-1; 12 bases align to TRBD1. The CDR3 is made up of 14 amino acids. CDR1 and CDR2 (germline): WNHNN, SYGVQD (reference sequence). Unmatched junction bases numbered 3, after V lost 6 bases and J lost 4 bases. CDR3 protein: CASSRDRGLTEAFF. The CDR3 bases are TGCGCCAGCAGCCGGGACAGGGGGCTCACTGAAGCTTTCTTT.

This chain uses TRBV11-2 with TRBJ2-5; D is ambiguous. Germline V gene data show CDR1 as SGHAT and CDR2 as FQNNGV. Trimming stripped 1 base from V and 5 bases from J, with 8 bases between. The CDR3 is 13 residues long. This CDR3 is CASSLGLLETQYF. The CDR3 bases are TGTGCCAGCAGCTTAGGCCTCCTGGAGACCCAGTACTTC.

The genes are TRBV5-1 and TRBJ1-1; possibly TRBD1 for D (6 bases). In germline, CDR1 is SGHRS, CDR2 YFSETQ. The CDR3 covers 16 residues. V lost 0 bases, J lost 0 bases, and 12 bases lay in between. DNA for the CDR3: TGCGCCAGCAGCTTGGCCCCTACAGGGATGAACACTGAAGCTTTCTTT. It is translated as CASSLAPTGMNTEAFF.

This clone was counted once. The rearrangement joins TRBV7-2 to TRBJ1-5; no clear D gene. The CDR3 runs 13 residues. Germline V CDR1 and CDR2: SGHTA, FQGNSA. The germline V and J ends were trimmed by 2 bases and 4 bases, with 6 bases remaining between them. The CDR3 nucleotides read TGTGCCAGCAGCTTAAGTCCAAATCAGCCCCAGCATTTT. As protein: CASSLSPNQPQHF.

J is TRBJ1-2 and V is TRBV28; the match to TRBD1 covers 10 bases. Germline V CDR1 and CDR2: MDHEN, SYDVKM. This CDR3 is 15 amino acids long. J was trimmed by 4 bases and V by 10 bases; bases with no gene match: 12. The CDR3 sequence is CAIRPGTGEAYGYTF. CDR3 nucleotides: TGTGCCATCAGACCTGGGACAGGGGAGGCCTATGGCTACACCTTC.

The chain employs TRBV4-2 and TRBJ1-1; D not resolved. Trimming shortened V by 0 bases and J by 5 bases, and 16 bases separated the two germline ends. There are 16 residues in the CDR3. Germline CDR1 is LGHNA and CDR2 is YNFKEQ. Here the CDR3 reads CASSQDWAGTMTEAFF. CDR3 sequence (DNA): TGTGCCAGCAGCCAAGATTGGGCAGGAACTATGACTGAAGCTTTCTTT.

The rearrangement links TRBV11-2 to TRBJ2-5; the D is unclear. The CDR3 sequence is 15 residues long. V shed 5 bases and J shed 1 base, with 14 bases lying between them. CDR1 is SGHAT, CDR2 FQNNGV, per germline. In DNA, the CDR3 is TGTGCCAGCAGCGTCAACTGGGGAAGCCAAGAGACCCAGTACTTC. Translation: CASSVNWGSQETQYF.

The chain has TRBV28 and TRBJ1-3; no clear D gene. Trimming removed 2 bases from V and 3 bases from J, with 2 bases in between. The germline V gene has CDR1 MDHEN and CDR2 SYDVKM. The CDR3 spans 12 residues. The CDR3 nucleotides read TGTGCCAGCAGTTTAATTGGAAACACCATATATTTT. Protein: CASSLIGNTIYF.

The chain carries TRBV5-1 and TRBJ2-1; perhaps TRBD1 as D (5 bases). Germline V gene sequence: CDR1 SGHRS, CDR2 YFSETQ. The CDR3 contains 15 residues. V lost 1 base and J 5 bases, leaving 13 bases between the germline ends. The CDR3 reads CASSLSPQGNNEQFF. The CDR3 coding sequence is TGCGCCAGCAGCTTGAGCCCCCAGGGTAACAATGAGCAGTTCTTC.

V is TRBV28 and J is TRBJ1-6; D remains unclear. This CDR3 spans 15 amino acids. Per the germline V gene, CDR1 is MDHEN and CDR2 is SYDVKM. The V gene lost 1 base and the J gene lost 10 bases, with 14 bases spanning the gap. CDR3 sequence reads: CASSLLSGSESPLHF. In DNA form, the CDR3 reads TGTGCCAGCAGTTTATTGTCGGGGTCTGAGTCACCCCTCCACTTT.

The chain recombines TRBV18 with TRBJ2-7, with D possibly being TRBD1 (6 bases). CDR1 KGHSH and CDR2 LQKENI come from the germline V gene. V lost 2 bases and J lost 1, with 12 bases in between. The CDR3 sequence is 15 residues long. This CDR3 is CASSPKKQGSYEQYF. CDR3 in DNA: TGTGCCAGCTCACCAAAAAAACAGGGTTCCTACGAGCAGTACTTC. The full variable domain, its missing parts supplied by reference TRBV18 and TRBJ2-7, is NAGVMQNPRHLVRRRGQEARLRCSPMKGHSHVYWYRQLPEEGLKFMVYLQKENIIDESGMPKERFSAEFPKEGPSILRIQQVVRGDSAAYFCASSPKKQGSYEQYFGPGTRLTVT.

The CDR3 loop is CASSEQGVGQPQHF. CDR3 sequence (DNA): TGTGCCAGCAGTGAACAGGGGGTGGGTCAGCCCCAGCATTTT. The genes are TRBV2 and TRBJ1-5; 7 bases match TRBD1. The ends lost 2 bases at V and 6 bases at J; junction bases unmatched: 4. This CDR3 contains 14 residues. The germline CDR1 and CDR2 sequences are SNHLY and FYNNEI. The variable domain in full, with the rest retrieved from reference TRBV2 and TRBJ1-5, is EPEVTQTPSHQVTQMGQEVILRCVPISNHLYFYWYRQILGQKVEFLVSFYNNEISEKSEIFDDQFSVERPDGSNFTLKIRSTKLEDSAMYFCASSEQGVGQPQHFGDGTRLSIL.

This clone has a handful of counts. The rearrangement joins TRBV5-1 to TRBJ1-6; possibly TRBD1 for D (6 bases). The CDR3 totals 14 residues. Germline V gene sequence: CDR1 SGHRS, CDR2 YFSETQ. The ends were cut back, 0 bases at V and 10 bases at J, with 11 bases in the middle. The CDR3 nucleotides are TGCGCCAGCAGCTTGGACAGGGTGGGCTCACCCCTCCACTTT. Its translation is CASSLDRVGSPLHF.